The 30 T cell receptor beta chains below were found in one sample sequenced in a study of blood T cell repertoires in COVID-19. Sequencing was performed with immunoSEQ multiplex PCR; in TCRdb, only in-frame clones are kept and a portion is missing. The data show approximately 310,000 clones, about 90% seen once. Specimen: peripheral blood. The receptors here all came from a woman aged 50 to 60 who had recovered from COVID-19.

CDR3 loop: CASSLGDSGKNIQYF. The DNA of the CDR3 is TGCGCCAGCAGCCTAGGAGATAGCGGCAAAAACATTCAGTACTTC. This chain joins TRBV5-1 and TRBJ2-4; tentatively, D is TRBD2 (6 bases). Germline lookup yields CDR1 SGHRS and CDR2 YFSETQ. The CDR3 runs 15 residues. V lost 4 bases and J 3 bases, leaving 14 bases between the germline ends.

As to this clone: A junction end diverges from the germline sequence, so it may reflect a read error. The gene calls are TRBV5-5 and TRBJ2-7, with D maybe TRBD2 (6 bases). CDR1 is SGHKS, CDR2 YYEKEE, per germline (reference sequence). The CDR3 length is 14 residues. The CDR3 nucleotides are TGTGCCAGCAGCTTGGTACTATCTTCCGGGGGAAGCTTCTTC. It specifies CASSLVLSSGGSFF.

V and J are TRBV19 and TRBJ2-5; D possibly corresponds to TRBD2 (6 bases). V gave up 5 bases and J gave up 5 bases, with 12 bases separating them. In germline, CDR1 is LNHDA, CDR2 SQIVND (reference sequence). The CDR3 is 13 residues long. CDR3 residues: CASSSTSRETQYF. CDR3 nucleotides: TGTGCCAGTAGTTCCACTAGCAGGGAGACCCAGTACTTC. Full variable domain (remainder filled in from reference TRBV19 and TRBJ2-5): DGGITQSPKYLFRKEGQNVTLSCEQNLNHDAMYWYRQDPGQGLRLIYYSQIVNDFQKGDIAEGYSVSREKKESFPLTVTSAQKNPTAFYLCASSSTSRETQYFGPGTRLLVL.

This clone has only one observation. The chain combines TRBV3-1 (or the pseudogene TRBV3-2) with TRBJ1-5; D remains ambiguous. CDR1 is LGHDT, CDR2 YNNKEL, per germline (reference sequence). V lost 0 bases, J lost 4 bases, and 10 bases lay in between. The CDR3 contains 15 residues. The CDR3 loop reads CASSQDTGSNQPQHF. The CDR3 DNA reads as TGTGCCAGCAGCCAAGACACCGGGAGTAATCAGCCCCAGCATTTT.

This chain links TRBV28 with TRBJ1-1, with D possibly TRBD1 on 5 matching bases. Trimming pared 5 bases from V and 0 bases from J, leaving 16 bases between. The germline V gene has CDR1 MDHEN and CDR2 SYDVKM. There are 16 residues in the CDR3. The CDR3 here is CASSTGGWGMNTEAFF. CDR3 DNA sequence: TGTGCCAGCAGTACAGGCGGCTGGGGCATGAACACTGAAGCTTTCTTT.

The chain uses TRBV28 and TRBJ1-2, with 9 bases aligning to TRBD1. The germline V gene encodes CDR1 MDHEN and CDR2 SYDVKM. The CDR3 runs 14 residues. J was trimmed by 5 bases and V by 6 bases; bases with no gene match: 7. The CDR3 spells CASRRMGQGYGYTF. CDR3 nucleotides: TGTGCCAGCAGACGAATGGGACAGGGATATGGCTACACCTTC.

V gene TRBV10-3 combines with J gene TRBJ2-7; 9 bases agree with TRBD1. The CDR3 is 14 amino acids. J lost 3 bases, V lost 8 bases, and 8 bases had no gene match. From germline, CDR1 is ENHRY and CDR2 SYGVKD. CDR3 sequence (DNA): TGTGCCATCCGGTCGACAGGGGGTTTCTACGAGCAGTACTTC. It is translated as CAIRSTGGFYEQYF.

As to this clone: Other nucleotide sequences in the sample specify the same CDR3. V and J are TRBV6-5 and TRBJ2-7, with 10 positions matching TRBD1. The V and J ends lost 5 bases and 1 base, in that order; junction bases with no gene match: 2. The V gene's germline CDR1 is MNHEY and CDR2 SVGAGI. The CDR3 covers 14 residues. CDR3 protein: CASSRDRGSYEQYF. The CDR3 coding sequence is TGTGCCAGCAGTAGGGACAGGGGATCCTACGAGCAGTACTTC.

V usage is TRBV5-1 and J usage is TRBJ1-3, with TRBD1 identical over 11 bases. Germline V CDR1 and CDR2: SGHRS, YFSETQ. The V and J ends lost 7 bases and 1 base, in that order; junction bases with no gene match: 1. This CDR3 is built from 14 residues. This CDR3 reads CASGQGASGNTIYF. The CDR3 DNA reads as TGCGCCAGCGGACAGGGGGCTTCTGGAAACACCATATATTTT.

The V and J genes are TRBV12-2 and TRBJ2-7; whether TRBD2, the table's D call, matches the DNA was not checked. TRBV12-2 is a pseudogene segment. The CDR3 length is 16 residues. CDR3 in amino acids: CASRRLTSAIRYEQYF. Here the CDR3 DNA reads TGTGCAAGTCGCCGGCTGACTAGCGCCATCCGCTACGAGCAGTACTTC.

The gene calls are TRBV15 and TRBJ2-7; tentative D call: TRBD2 (5 bases). This CDR3 contains 16 residues. V was clipped by 0 bases and J by 4 bases, with 16 bases between them. Germline V gives CDR1 LNHNV, CDR2 YYDKDF (reference sequence). CDR3 in DNA: TGTGCCACCAGCAGAGATCTGGCGAGAGGGTCGTACGAGCAGTACTTC. Protein: CATSRDLARGSYEQYF.

CDR3 nucleotides: TGTGCCAGCAGTAAGGACAGGGAGGGTCTCGAGCAGTACTTC. Translating gives CASSKDREGLEQYF. This chain uses TRBV6-5 with TRBJ2-7, with D tentatively TRBD1 (8 bases). The CDR3 is 14 amino acids. Germline V gene data show CDR1 as MNHEY and CDR2 as SVGAGI. V shed 5 bases and J shed 6 bases, with 17 bases lying between them.

V usage is TRBV7-2 and J usage is TRBJ2-1, with a possible D match to TRBD2 (5 bases). Trimming took 5 bases from V and 0 from J, leaving 14 bases between them. Germline values: CDR1 SGHTA, CDR2 FQGNSA. This CDR3 contains 16 residues. In DNA, the CDR3 is TGTGCCAGCAGCCCCTCTAGCTCCAACTCCTACAATGAGCAGTTCTTC. Translated: CASSPSSSNSYNEQFF. Drawing the rest from reference TRBV7-2 and TRBJ2-1, the complete variable domain is GAGVSQSPSNKVTEKGKDVELRCDPISGHTALYWYRQSLGQGLEFLIYFQGNSAPDKSGLPSDRFSAERTGGSVSTLTIQRTQQEDSAVYLCASSPSSSNSYNEQFFGPGTRLTVL.

The gene calls are TRBV28 and TRBJ1-1; no definite D call. Trimming took 3 bases from V and 8 from J, leaving 7 bases between them. The CDR3 consists of 11 residues. CDR1 is MDHEN and CDR2 is SYDVKM in the germline V gene. CDR3 residues: CASSLRSEAFF. In nucleotides, the CDR3 is TGTGCCAGCAGTTTGAGGAGCGAAGCTTTCTTT.

V gene TRBV24-1 combines with J gene TRBJ2-1, with TRBD2 matching 12 bases. In germline, CDR1 is KGHDR, CDR2 SFDVKD. This CDR3 is 19 amino acids long. The J segment lost 0 bases and the V segment lost 4 bases, leaving 9 bases of the junction unmatched. For the CDR3, the DNA is TGTGCCACCAGTGACCCCCCAGGACTAGCGGGAAACTCCTACAATGAGCAGTTCTTC. Its protein product is CATSDPPGLAGNSYNEQFF.

This clone was seen only once. The chain recombines TRBV3-1 (or the pseudogene TRBV3-2) with TRBJ2-5, with a weak D call TRBD1 (5 bases). V lost 1 base and J 6 bases, leaving 9 bases between the germline ends. CDR3 size: 13 residues. The germline V gene has CDR1 LGHDT and CDR2 YNNKEL (reference sequence). The CDR3 reads CASSQVQGKTQYF. Written as DNA, the CDR3 is TGTGCCAGCAGCCAAGTCCAGGGAAAGACCCAGTACTTC.

This chain connects TRBV30 to TRBJ2-5, with D possibly TRBD1 on 5 matching bases. The CDR3 spans 11 residues. Germline lookup yields CDR1 GTSNPN and CDR2 SVGIG (reference sequence). V lost 5 bases to trimming and J lost 6 bases, with 10 bases between them. This CDR3 reads CAWGDSKTQYF. The CDR3 DNA reads as TGTGCCTGGGGAGACAGTAAGACCCAGTACTTC.

This sequence joins TRBV29-1 and TRBJ1-2; TRBD1 aligns across 7 bases. Germline V gene lookup returns CDR1 SQVTM and CDR2 ANQGSEA. The CDR3 consists of 12 residues. J gave up 7 bases and V 2 bases, and 4 bases lay outside the gene matches. CDR3: CSVEWPGGGYTF. CDR3 nucleotides: TGCAGCGTTGAATGGCCAGGGGGTGGCTACACCTTC.

The gene calls are TRBV6-6 and TRBJ2-2; TRBD2 is a possible D gene (6 bases). This CDR3 has 15 amino acids. Germline V gene sequence: CDR1 MNHNY, CDR2 SVGAGI (reference sequence). V was clipped by 6 bases and J by 4 bases, with 15 bases between them. The CDR3 DNA sequence: TGTGCCAGCAGCTATTCCCCCGGGGGCACCGGGGAGCTGTTTTTT. Translated, it gives CASSYSPGGTGELFF.

V usage is TRBV19 and J usage is TRBJ2-7; unclear D gene. CDR1 LNHDA and CDR2 SQIVND come from the germline V gene (reference sequence). This CDR3 is 11 amino acids long. V was trimmed by 3 bases and J by 7 bases, leaving 7 bases between them. CDR3 in amino acids: CASSIGVEQYF. The DNA of the CDR3 is TGTGCCAGTAGTATTGGAGTTGAGCAGTACTTC.

V and J are TRBV10-2 and TRBJ1-1, with D unresolved. The CDR3 is made up of 12 amino acids. Trimming pared 7 bases from V and 3 bases from J, leaving 9 bases between. The germline gives CDR1 WSHSY, CDR2 SAAADI. For the CDR3, the DNA is TGCGCCAGCAATCGGGGTGACACTGAAGCTTTCTTT. Protein sequence: CASNRGDTEAFF.

Regarding this clone: Other DNA sequences from this sample encode an identical CDR3 as well. This chain uses TRBV6-5 with TRBJ1-1; the D is unclear. The CDR3 extends over 14 amino acids. Germline values: CDR1 MNHEY, CDR2 SVGAGI. The V gene lost 2 bases and the J gene lost 0 bases, with 7 bases spanning the gap. CDR3: CASSYPEMNTEAFF. The CDR3 region has the DNA TGTGCCAGCAGTTACCCAGAAATGAACACTGAAGCTTTCTTT.

The chain uses TRBV27 and TRBJ2-2; no reliable D call. Germline V CDR1 and CDR2: MNHEY, SMNVEV (reference sequence). Deletions cut 4 bases from V and 1 base from J, with 4 bases between. This CDR3 region has 13 residues. CDR3 region: CASSSWNTGELFF. The CDR3 bases are TGTGCCAGCAGTTCCTGGAACACCGGGGAGCTGTTTTTT.

The chain carries TRBV7-3 and TRBJ2-2; weak D call: TRBD1 (5 bases). CDR1 is SGHTA, CDR2 FQGTGA, per germline. The CDR3 runs 14 residues. Between the trimmed V and J ends, which lost 5 bases and 4 bases, there was a span of 11 bases. Here the CDR3 reads CASSRRTTTGELFF. The CDR3 DNA is TGTGCCAGCAGCCGACGGACAACCACCGGGGAGCTGTTTTTT.

The rearrangement joins TRBV29-1 to TRBJ1-1; D is ambiguous. V was pared by 7 bases and J by 1 base, with 13 bases between. Germline lookup yields CDR1 SQVTM and CDR2 ANQGSEA. The CDR3 loop spans 13 amino acids. The CDR3 reads CSARGTANTEAFF. For the CDR3, the DNA is TGCAGCGCCCGGGGAACAGCGAACACTGAAGCTTTCTTT. Variable domain in full (rest from reference TRBV29-1 and TRBJ1-1): SAVISQKPSRDICQRGTSLTIQCQVDSQVTMMFWYRQQPGQSLTLIATANQGSEATYESGFVIDKFPISRPNLTFSTLTVSNMSPEDSSIYLCSARGTANTEAFFGQGTRLTVV.

The chain carries TRBV5-4 and TRBJ2-1, with D perhaps matching TRBD2 (5 bases). Germline assignment: CDR1 SGHNT and CDR2 YYREEE (reference sequence). CDR3 length: 12 amino acids. Between the trimmed V and J ends, which lost 5 bases and 8 bases, there was a span of 11 bases. The CDR3 sequence is CASRSREDEQFF. The CDR3 nucleotides are TGTGCCAGCAGGTCGAGGGAAGATGAGCAGTTCTTC.

This chain links TRBV10-3 with TRBJ2-2; a possible D gene is TRBD1 (6 bases). The CDR3 is made up of 16 amino acids. V was pared by 4 bases and J by 2 bases, with 14 bases between. The germline CDR1 and CDR2 sequences are ENHRY and SYGVKD. The CDR3 nucleotides are TGTGCCATCAGTGGTACCGGGACATCAAACACCGGGGAGCTGTTTTTT. This encodes CAISGTGTSNTGELFF.

The gene calls are TRBV6-1 and TRBJ1-5, with D perhaps TRBD1 (5 bases). Germline CDR1 is MNHNS and CDR2 is SASEGT. Trimming removed 2 bases at V and 7 bases at J, with 21 bases between. CDR3 length equals 17 residues. The CDR3 is CASSERSGQALGQPQHF. Here the CDR3 DNA reads TGTGCCAGCAGTGAACGGTCAGGGCAGGCCTTAGGACAGCCCCAGCATTTT.

The chain employs TRBV9 and TRBJ1-2; TRBD1 agrees at 7 bases. V lost 1 base to trimming and J lost 7 bases; unmatched junction nucleotides: 10. CDR1 SGDLS and CDR2 YYNGEE come from the germline V gene. The CDR3 loop spans 15 amino acids. The CDR3 protein is CASSVHSGGASGYTF. In nucleotides, the CDR3 is TGTGCCAGCAGCGTACATTCAGGGGGAGCGAGTGGCTACACCTTC.

This chain connects TRBV19 to TRBJ1-1, with TRBD1 matching 10 bases. The CDR3 loop spans 14 amino acids. CDR1 is LNHDA and CDR2 is SQIVND in the germline V gene (reference sequence). With V trimmed by 5 bases and J by 1 base, 1 base remained unmatched. CDR3 sequence reads: CASSRDRGNTEAFF. The CDR3 bases are TGTGCCAGTAGTCGGGACAGGGGGAACACTGAAGCTTTCTTT.